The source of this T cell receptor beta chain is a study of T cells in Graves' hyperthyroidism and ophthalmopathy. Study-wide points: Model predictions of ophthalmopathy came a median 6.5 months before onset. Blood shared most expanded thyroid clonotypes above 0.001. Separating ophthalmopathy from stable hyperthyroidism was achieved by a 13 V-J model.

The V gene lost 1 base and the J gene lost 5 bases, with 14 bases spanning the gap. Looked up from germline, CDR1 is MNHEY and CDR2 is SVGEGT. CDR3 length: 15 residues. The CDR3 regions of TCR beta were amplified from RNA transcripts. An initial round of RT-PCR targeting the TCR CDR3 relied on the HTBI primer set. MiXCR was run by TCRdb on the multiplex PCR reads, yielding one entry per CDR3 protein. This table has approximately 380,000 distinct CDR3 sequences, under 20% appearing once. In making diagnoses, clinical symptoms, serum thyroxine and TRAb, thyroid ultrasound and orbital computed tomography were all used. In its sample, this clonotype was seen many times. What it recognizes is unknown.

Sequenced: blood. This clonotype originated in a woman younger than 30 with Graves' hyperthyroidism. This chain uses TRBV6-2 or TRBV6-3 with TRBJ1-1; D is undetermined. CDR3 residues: CASSYLGPDITEAFF. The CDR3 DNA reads TGTGCCAGCAGTTACTTAGGGCCCGATATTACTGAAGCTTTCTTT.